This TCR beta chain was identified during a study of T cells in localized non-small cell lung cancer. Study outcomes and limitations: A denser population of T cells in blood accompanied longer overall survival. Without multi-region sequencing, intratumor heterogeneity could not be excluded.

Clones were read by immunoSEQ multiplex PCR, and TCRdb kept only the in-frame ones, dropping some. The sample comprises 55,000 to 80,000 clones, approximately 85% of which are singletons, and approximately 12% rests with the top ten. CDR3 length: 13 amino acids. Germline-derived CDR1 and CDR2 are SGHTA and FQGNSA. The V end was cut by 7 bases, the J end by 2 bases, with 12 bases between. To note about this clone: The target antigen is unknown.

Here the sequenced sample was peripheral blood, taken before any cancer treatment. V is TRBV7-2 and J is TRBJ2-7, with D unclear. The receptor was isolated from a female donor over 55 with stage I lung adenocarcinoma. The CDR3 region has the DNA TGTGCCAGCACAAGACGGGCCACCTACGAGCAGTACTTC. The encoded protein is CASTRRATYEQYF. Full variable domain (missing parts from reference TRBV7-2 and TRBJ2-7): GAGVSQSPSNKVTEKGKDVELRCDPISGHTALYWYRQSLGQGLEFLIYFQGNSAPDKSGLPSDRFSAERTGGSVSTLTIQRTQQEDSAVYLCASTRRATYEQYFGPGTRLTVT.